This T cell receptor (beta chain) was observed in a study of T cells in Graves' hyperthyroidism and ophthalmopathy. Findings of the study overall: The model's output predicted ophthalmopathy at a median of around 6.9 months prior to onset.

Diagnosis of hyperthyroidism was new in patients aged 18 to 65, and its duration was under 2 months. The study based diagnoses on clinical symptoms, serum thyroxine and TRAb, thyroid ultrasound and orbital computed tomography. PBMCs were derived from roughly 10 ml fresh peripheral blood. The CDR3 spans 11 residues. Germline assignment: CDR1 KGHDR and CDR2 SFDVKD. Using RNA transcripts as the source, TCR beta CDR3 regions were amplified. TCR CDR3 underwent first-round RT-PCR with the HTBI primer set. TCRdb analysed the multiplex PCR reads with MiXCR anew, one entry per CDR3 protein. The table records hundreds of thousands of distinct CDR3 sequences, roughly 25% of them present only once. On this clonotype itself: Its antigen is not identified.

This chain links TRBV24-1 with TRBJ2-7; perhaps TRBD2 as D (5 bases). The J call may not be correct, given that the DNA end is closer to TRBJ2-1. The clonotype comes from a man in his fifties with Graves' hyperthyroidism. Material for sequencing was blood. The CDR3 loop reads CATSSLDEQFF. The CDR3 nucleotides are TGTGCCACCAGTTCACTAGACGAGCAGTTCTTC.